This paragraph covers one T cell receptor beta chain sequence. Its antigen is unidentified. TCR beta library input comprised about 2 micrograms of genomic DNA from cryopreserved PBMCs. These data are taken from a study of cytotoxic CD8 clonotypes in ibrutinib-treated CLL. Study observations and caveats: Private clonotypes, not public ones, expanded at ibrutinib response.

Researchers set a sequencing depth target of 1 in 200,000 to 1 in 1 million T cells. Profiling relied on immunoSEQ multiplex PCR, and the TCRdb table lists in-frame clones only, not all of them. The sample lists 250,000 to 350,000 clones; 65% to 85% were seen once. The V and J ends lost 3 bases and 12 bases respectively, with 14 bases between them. Germline CDR1 and CDR2: DFQATT and SNEGSKA (reference sequence). The CDR3 totals 11 residues. The chain carries TRBV20-1 and TRBJ1-1; D gene unclear. The sequence came from a human donor with chronic lymphocytic leukemia. Sequencing used PBMCs, obtained at disease progression, from a patient treated with ibrutinib. The CDR3 DNA sequence: TGCAGTGCTAGGGGAGGGCTGGTGACTTTCTTT. Translating it yields CSARGGLVTFF.